These 31 T cell receptor beta chains share one sample of origin, sequenced in a study of neurological immune-mediated disorders (dated by TCRdb to the late 2010s). Library preparation employed 5' RACE. TCRdb names Illumina HiSeq 2500 as the instrument used. The public sequencing data were trimmed at Q25 with fastp and processed into clonotypes with MiXCR by TCRdb, which kept only in-frame beta chains. Each CDR3 protein gets just one entry, which takes the most common genes and DNA from the rows behind it. This sample lists around 49,000 distinct CDR3 sequences; about 13% were detected once. The leading ten clones occupy around 9% of the sample. The meaning of the sample's time point label: longitudinal time-point 3. Sample: PBMCs. The origin of the receptors is a male donor with HTLV-1-associated myelopathy (HAM/TSP).

With respect to this clonotype: This could be a read error, since a much larger clone is one nucleotide away. This chain links TRBV15 with TRBJ2-5; 10 nucleotides align to TRBD2. Germline-derived CDR1 and CDR2 are LNHNV and YYDKDF (reference sequence). This CDR3 is built from 13 residues. V gave up 9 bases and J gave up 6 bases; unmatched junction bases: 7. CDR3 bases: TGTGCCACAGAACTAGCGGGGAGAAAGACCCAGTACTTC. Translated: CATELAGRKTQYF. Drawing the rest from reference TRBV15 and TRBJ2-5, the complete variable domain is DAMVIQNPRYQVTQFGKPVTLSCSQTLNHNVMYWYQQKSSQAPKLLFHYYDKDFNNEADTPDNFQSRRPNTSFCFLDIRSPGLGDTAMYLCATELAGRKTQYFGPGTRLLVL.

This clonotype was counted ten times or more. The rearrangement uses TRBV20-1 and TRBJ1-1, with D tentatively TRBD1 (6 bases). With 1 base removed from V and 3 bases from J, the gap between germline ends came to 12 bases. Germline values: CDR1 DFQATT, CDR2 SNEGSKA (reference sequence). The CDR3 runs to 14 residues. The chain's CDR3 is CSARGPGADTEAFF. The CDR3 nucleotides read TGCAGTGCTAGAGGTCCGGGGGCGGACACTGAAGCTTTCTTT.

This clonotype has at least ten counts. The rearrangement joins TRBV14 to TRBJ2-1; 7 nucleotides match TRBD2. Germline V gene data show CDR1 as SGHDN and CDR2 as FVKESK. Trimming removed 7 bases from V and 15 bases from J; junction bases left unmatched: 12. CDR3 length: 12 residues. CDR3 nucleotides: TGTGCCAGCAAAGCGGGGACTCGAGAGGTGTTCTTC. It specifies CASKAGTREVFF.

This clonotype was recorded many times. The V call is TRBV12-3 or TRBV12-4, the J call TRBJ1-1; the D is unclear. The V end was cut by 8 bases, the J end by 1 base, with 11 bases between. This CDR3 is 13 amino acids long. This chain's CDR3 is CASCLLGNTEAFF. The CDR3 nucleotides read TGTGCCAGCTGCCTTTTGGGGAACACTGAAGCTTTCTTT.

This clonotype was counted at least ten times. The CDR3 DNA sequence: TGTGCCAGCAGCTCCTCACAGGGGGCAGTTCCCTCCGAGCAGTACTTC. This gives the protein CASSSSQGAVPSEQYF. The chain joins TRBV7-2 to TRBJ2-7; TRBD1 matches at 9 bases. Trimming removed 4 bases from V and 6 bases from J; junction bases left unmatched: 13. There are 16 residues in the CDR3. The germline gives CDR1 SGHTA, CDR2 FQGNSA.

There are many counts of this clonotype. The V call is TRBV5-1, the J call TRBJ2-7; 7 nucleotides match TRBD1. V shed 3 bases, J shed 2 bases, and the junction held 8 bases outside the gene matches. Germline V gives CDR1 SGHRS, CDR2 YFSETQ. The CDR3 spans 15 residues. The CDR3 sequence is CASSYGTATTYEQYF. The CDR3 DNA sequence: TGCGCCAGCAGCTACGGGACAGCTACAACCTACGAGCAGTACTTC.

This clonotype appeared many times. The CDR3 reads CASSYSTGIGETQYF. The CDR3 coding sequence is TGTGCCAGCAGTTACTCGACAGGGATCGGGGAGACCCAGTACTTC. The chain is built from TRBV6-5 and TRBJ2-5, with 7 bases identical to TRBD1. Trimming cost V 0 bases and J 5 bases; bases outside gene matches: 6. CDR3 length: 15 amino acids. The germline CDR1 and CDR2 sequences are MNHEY and SVGAGI.

This clonotype was seen ten or more times. The chain employs TRBV9 and TRBJ2-5; a weak D match, TRBD2 (6 bases). Looked up from germline, CDR1 is SGDLS and CDR2 is YYNGEE. This CDR3 region has 13 residues. Between the trimmed V and J ends, which lost 4 bases and 6 bases, there was a span of 13 bases. For the CDR3, the DNA is TGTGCCAGCAGCAAGCTGAGCGGGCAGACCCAGTACTTC. Its protein is CASSKLSGQTQYF.

This clonotype was counted many times. The V call is TRBV6-2 or TRBV6-3, the J call TRBJ1-1; 7 bases agree with TRBD1. The CDR3 contains 17 residues. Per germline, CDR1 MNHEY and CDR2 SVGEGT. J was trimmed by 2 bases and V by 1 base; bases with no gene match: 10. The CDR3 nucleotides are TGTGCCAGCAGTTACTTGCCGGGACAGAATCTTAACACTGAAGCTTTCTTT. It translates to CASSYLPGQNLNTEAFF.

The sample holds many counts of this clonotype. The chain links TRBV18 to TRBJ1-6; D is perhaps TRBD1 (6 bases). The CDR3 sequence is 15 residues long. The germline V and J ends were trimmed by 1 base and 7 bases, with 11 bases remaining between them. The germline gives CDR1 KGHSH, CDR2 LQKENI. The CDR3 region is CASSPQTGLNSPLHF. The CDR3 region has the DNA TGTGCCAGCTCACCACAAACAGGGTTGAATTCACCCCTCCACTTT.

This clonotype was seen ten or more times. The chain couples TRBV5-1 to TRBJ2-7; the match to TRBD1 covers 10 bases. Germline V gives CDR1 SGHRS, CDR2 YFSETQ. The CDR3 has 14 residues. The J segment lost 6 bases and the V segment lost 5 bases, leaving 8 bases of the junction unmatched. This CDR3 reads CASRIRDRGAEQYF. The CDR3 DNA follows: TGCGCCAGCAGGATCCGGGACAGGGGTGCCGAGCAGTACTTC.

At least ten counts were recorded for this clonotype. This chain links TRBV5-1 with TRBJ2-5; the D gene is possibly TRBD2 (6 bases). This CDR3 comprises 15 residues. CDR1 SGHRS and CDR2 YFSETQ come from the germline V gene. V was pared by 0 bases and J by 1 base, with 10 bases between. The CDR3 sequence is CASSLVGGPQETQYF. The CDR3 bases are TGCGCCAGCAGCTTGGTGGGGGGACCCCAAGAGACCCAGTACTTC.

This clonotype was detected a few times. This sequence joins TRBV18 and TRBJ2-3; 7 bases align to TRBD2. The CDR3 is made up of 15 amino acids. CDR1 and CDR2 from the germline V gene are KGHSH and LQKENI. V gave up 3 bases and J gave up 4 bases; unmatched junction bases: 7. CDR3 nucleotides: TGTGCCAGCTCACCGGTCACTAGCGTGGCAGATACGCAGTATTTT. As protein: CASSPVTSVADTQYF.

Remarks on this clonotype: This sequence may be a read error, since a much larger clone differs from it by one base. The chain employs TRBV20-1 and TRBJ1-2; the D is unclear. The CDR3 length is 13 residues. Germline lookup yields CDR1 DFQATT and CDR2 SNEGSKA (reference sequence). The CDR3 here is CSARDNRNYGCTF. In DNA form, the CDR3 reads TGCAGTGCTAGAGACAACAGAAACTATGGCTGCACCTTC.

This clonotype was seen many times. The chain links TRBV3-1 to TRBJ1-2, with D perhaps TRBD1 (5 bases). Germline V gene lookup returns CDR1 LGHDT and CDR2 YNNKEL (reference sequence). The ends were cut back, 1 base at V and 1 base at J, with 10 bases in the middle. This CDR3 has 15 amino acids. The CDR3 bases are TGTGCCAGCAGCCAAGGGGCAGGGCGTAACTATGGCTACACCTTC. Its protein is CASSQGAGRNYGYTF.

The gene calls are TRBV7-2 and TRBJ2-1, with 7 bases identical to TRBD1. From germline, CDR1 is SGHTA and CDR2 FQGNSA. Unmatched junction bases numbered 8, after V lost 5 bases and J lost 4 bases. The CDR3 runs 15 residues. DNA for the CDR3: TGTGCCAGCAGCACAGGCCCGGGACAGTACAATGAGCAGTTCTTC. It translates to CASSTGPGQYNEQFF.

This clonotype was observed a handful of times. The J gene is TRBJ2-5, the V gene TRBV10-3, with D possibly called TRBD1 or TRBD2 (5 bases each). The CDR3 length is 15 residues. V was cut by 3 bases and J by 3 bases, with 14 bases left in between. Germline loops: CDR1 ENHRY, CDR2 SYGVKD. The CDR3 DNA sequence: TGTGCCATCAGTGACTCGGGACCGGGGAAAGAGACCCAGTACTTC. Amino acid sequence: CAISDSGPGKETQYF.

This clonotype came up many times. The J gene is TRBJ2-2, the V gene TRBV5-5; perhaps D is TRBD1 or TRBD2 (5 bases each). Germline values: CDR1 SGHKS, CDR2 YYEKEE (reference sequence). The CDR3 totals 17 residues. Trimming left V 2 bases short and J 4 bases short, with 18 bases between. The chain's CDR3 is CASSFRWRGEGTGELFF. The CDR3 nucleotides read TGTGCCAGCAGCTTTCGTTGGAGAGGGGAAGGCACCGGGGAGCTGTTTTTT.

In its sample, this clonotype was seen many times. The chain is built from TRBV5-1 and TRBJ1-6; D is perhaps TRBD1 (5 bases). CDR3 size: 14 residues. Between the trimmed V and J ends, which lost 4 bases and 8 bases, there was a span of 13 bases. From germline, CDR1 is SGHRS and CDR2 YFSETQ. CDR3 sequence reads: CASSIGVTDSPLHF. The CDR3, as DNA: TGCGCCAGCAGCATAGGGGTGACGGATTCACCCCTCCACTTT.

This clonotype was recorded many times. The chain uses TRBV28 and TRBJ2-5, with TRBD2 identical over 7 bases. The CDR3 is made up of 15 amino acids. V shed 5 bases and J 2 bases; nucleotides not matched to a gene: 8. Germline lookup yields CDR1 MDHEN and CDR2 SYDVKM. This CDR3 is CASSPGTTVQETQYF. DNA of the CDR3: TGTGCCAGCAGTCCAGGGACTACCGTGCAAGAGACCCAGTACTTC. The variable domain in full, completed from reference TRBV28 and TRBJ2-5, reads DVKVTQSSRYLVKRTGEKVFLECVQDMDHENMFWYRQDPGLGLRLIYFSYDVKMKEKGDIPEGYSVSREKKERFSLILESASTNQTSMYLCASSPGTTVQETQYFGPGTRLLVL.

There are many counts of this clonotype. The chain carries TRBV5-1 and TRBJ2-6; 12 nucleotides line up with TRBD1. This CDR3 has 18 residues. Germline-derived CDR1 and CDR2 are SGHRS and YFSETQ. The V segment lost 10 bases and the J segment 1 base; nucleotides outside the gene matches: 12. In DNA form, the CDR3 reads TGCGCCTCCAATCCGGGACAGGGGGCTTCGTCTGGGGCCAACGTCCTGACTTTC. Translation gives CASNPGQGASSGANVLTF. The full variable domain, rest sourced from reference TRBV5-1 and TRBJ2-6, is KAGVTQTPRYLIKTRGQQVTLSCSPISGHRSVSWYQQTPGQGLQFLFEYFSETQRNKGNFPGRFSGRQFSNSRSEMNVSTLELGDSALYLCASNPGQGASSGANVLTFGAGSRLTVL.

This clonotype was counted at least ten times. The rearrangement joins TRBV20-1 to TRBJ2-1; tentatively, D is TRBD2 (7 bases). The CDR3 is 15 amino acids. The germline V and J ends were trimmed by 0 bases and 7 bases, with 16 bases remaining between them. From germline, CDR1 is DFQATT and CDR2 SNEGSKA (reference sequence). The CDR3 loop is CSARDVGGLVNEQFF. For the CDR3, the DNA is TGCAGTGCTAGAGACGTGGGGGGGCTGGTGAATGAGCAGTTCTTC.

The sample holds many counts of this clonotype. As DNA, the CDR3 is TGTGCCAGCATTCAGGACAGTCCCTACGAGCAGTACTTC. Its translation is CASIQDSPYEQYF. The rearrangement joins TRBV6-2 or TRBV6-3 to TRBJ2-7; D possibly corresponds to TRBD1 (6 bases). The V and J ends lost 7 bases and 2 bases respectively, with 12 bases between them. The CDR3 covers 13 residues. CDR1 and CDR2 (germline): MNHEY, SVGEGT.

Ten or more counts support this clonotype. The chain uses TRBV25-1 and TRBJ2-7, with D hard to call. Germline CDR1 and CDR2: MGHDK and SYGVNS. The germline V and J ends were trimmed by 5 bases and 7 bases, with 12 bases remaining between them. This CDR3 is 12 amino acids long. CDR3 bases: TGTGCCAGCAGTTTCTTACTGGGAGAGCAGTACTTC. Translation gives CASSFLLGEQYF.

By sample fraction, this clonotype is medium-sized. The chain recombines TRBV24-1 with TRBJ2-5, with TRBD2 matching 13 bases. This CDR3 has 13 residues. CDR1 is KGHDR, CDR2 SFDVKD, per germline. V lost 9 bases and J lost 5; bases outside the gene matches: 2. CDR3 region: CATGTSGVETQYF. CDR3 coding DNA: TGTGCCACCGGGACTAGCGGGGTGGAGACCCAGTACTTC.

This clonotype counts as medium-sized. V usage is TRBV20-1 and J usage is TRBJ2-2; weak D call: TRBD1 (5 bases). In germline, CDR1 is DFQATT, CDR2 SNEGSKA (reference sequence). This CDR3 has 13 amino acids. Between the trimmed V and J ends, which lost 4 bases and 6 bases, there was a span of 12 bases. The CDR3 sequence is CSAMQGVAGELFF. CDR3 nucleotide sequence: TGCAGTGCTATGCAGGGCGTTGCCGGGGAGCTGTTTTTT.

This clonotype was detected ten times or more. This chain connects TRBV27 to TRBJ2-3; D gene ambiguous. In germline, CDR1 is MNHEY, CDR2 SMNVEV (reference sequence). Trimming shortened V by 5 bases and J by 2 bases, and 14 bases separated the two germline ends. There are 15 residues in the CDR3. The CDR3 DNA reads as TGTGCCAGCAGTCCCTCACCCTCCCTCACAGATACGCAGTATTTT. This gives the protein CASSPSPSLTDTQYF.

The sample holds many counts of this clonotype. The rearrangement links TRBV7-2 to TRBJ2-5; 8 bases are a match to TRBD2. The CDR3 has 16 amino acids. J was trimmed by 6 bases and V by 1 base; bases with no gene match: 10. Germline V CDR1 and CDR2: SGHTA, FQGNSA. As DNA, the CDR3 is TGTGCCAGCAGCTTAGAGGCGGGGGGCCGTGTACAGACCCAGTACTTC. Protein sequence: CASSLEAGGRVQTQYF.

Ten or more counts support this clonotype. The chain links TRBV5-5 to TRBJ2-2; D call uncertain. Germline V gene sequence: CDR1 SGHKS, CDR2 YYEKEE (reference sequence). The V end lost 3 bases, the J end lost 1 base, and 10 bases lay between the germline ends. This CDR3 region has 15 residues. The chain's CDR3 is CASSWEGMNTGELFF. In DNA, the CDR3 is TGTGCCAGCAGCTGGGAAGGAATGAACACCGGGGAGCTGTTTTTT.

Points on this clonotype: This may stem from a read error, because a much larger clone lies one nucleotide away. The chain is built from TRBV27 and TRBJ1-6; D is unclear. The CDR3 totals 12 residues. Trimming shortened V by 6 bases and J by 8 bases, and 8 bases separated the two germline ends. Germline CDR1 MNHEY, CDR2 SMNVEV (reference sequence). Here the CDR3 DNA reads TGTGCCAGCAGGGGATGGCATTCACCCCTCCACTTT. It encodes CASRGWHSPLHF.

This clonotype showed up many times. The chain is built from TRBV7-2 and TRBJ1-4; D uncertain. CDR1 is SGHTA and CDR2 is FQGNSA in the germline V gene. V lost 4 bases to trimming and J lost 3 bases, with 12 bases between them. The CDR3 has 15 amino acids. CDR3 region: CASSYGSGPNEKLFF. CDR3 in DNA: TGTGCCAGCAGCTACGGGTCCGGACCTAATGAAAAACTGTTTTTT.